The 7 T cell receptor beta chains below all came from one sample that was sequenced in a study of control samples from healthy donors and cancer patients. TCRdb's copy holds only in-frame clones and misses some; the assay was immunoSEQ multiplex PCR. This sample has tens of thousands of clones, with about 88% found just once. Sequences were obtained from blood. These receptors were taken from a woman aged 50 to 60 in good health.

V gene TRBV6-6 combines with J gene TRBJ2-3; D gene uncertain. The V end was cut by 6 bases, the J end by 0 bases, with 4 bases between. There are 12 residues in the CDR3. The germline CDR1 and CDR2 sequences are MNHNY and SVGAGI (reference sequence). CDR3 in amino acids: CASRLSTDTQYF. CDR3 coding DNA: TGTGCCAGCAGATTGAGCACAGATACGCAGTATTTT.

The rearrangement uses TRBV11-2 and TRBJ2-3; TRBD2 matches at 9 bases. J gave up 1 base and V 5 bases, and 7 bases lay outside the gene matches. The CDR3 has 16 amino acids. Germline V gene sequence: CDR1 SGHAT, CDR2 FQNNGV. CDR3: CASSLKASGGTDTQYF. The CDR3 nucleotides read TGTGCCAGCAGCCTAAAGGCTAGCGGGGGCACAGATACGCAGTATTTT.

This chain links TRBV3-1 (or the pseudogene TRBV3-2) with TRBJ1-2, with a possible D match to TRBD1 (6 bases). V lost 4 bases to trimming and J lost 12 bases, with 18 bases between them. The CDR3 is 13 residues long. Germline lookup yields CDR1 LGHDT and CDR2 YNNKEL (reference sequence). The CDR3 region has the DNA TGTGCCAGCAGCCTCGAGCGTAGGGGGGACCACACCTTC. This gives the protein CASSLERRGDHTF.

This chain connects TRBV7-9 to TRBJ2-3; D ambiguous. The germline V gene has CDR1 SEHNR and CDR2 FQNEAQ (reference sequence). Trimming shortened V by 3 bases and J by 6 bases, and 7 bases separated the two germline ends. This CDR3 has 12 residues. CDR3 sequence: CASSFSADTQYF. In nucleotides, the CDR3 is TGTGCCAGCAGCTTCTCAGCGGATACGCAGTATTTT.

The chain is built from TRBV9 and TRBJ2-3, with D possibly being TRBD2 (5 bases). CDR1 is SGDLS, CDR2 YYNGEE, per germline. V dropped 5 bases and J dropped 0 bases, with 13 bases sitting between them. The CDR3 consists of 15 residues. In DNA form, the CDR3 reads TGTGCCAGCAGTGAGCGGAGCTATAGCACAGATACGCAGTATTTT. Translating gives CASSERSYSTDTQYF.

This chain connects TRBV2 to TRBJ2-7; TRBD2 aligns across 9 bases. CDR1 is SNHLY and CDR2 is FYNNEI in the germline V gene. This CDR3 has 15 amino acids. Trimming took 7 bases from V and 1 from J; bases not matched to a gene: 8. As DNA, the CDR3 is TGTGCCAGCATAAGTCCGAGCGGGGGGTCCTACGAGCAGTACTTC. Encoded protein: CASISPSGGSYEQYF. Supplemented by reference TRBV2 and TRBJ2-7, the full variable domain reads EPEVTQTPSHQVTQMGQEVILRCVPISNHLYFYWYRQILGQKVEFLVSFYNNEISEKSEIFDDQFSVERPDGSNFTLKIRSTKLEDSAMYFCASISPSGGSYEQYFGPGTRLTVT.

The chain has TRBV7-8 and TRBJ1-6; possible D gene TRBD1, 6 bases. Per germline, CDR1 SGHVS and CDR2 FQNEAQ. The CDR3 has 15 residues. V was trimmed by 1 base and J by 7 bases, leaving 11 bases between them. The CDR3 loop reads CASSLEGVRNSPLHF. The CDR3 DNA sequence: TGTGCCAGCAGCTTAGAGGGGGTCAGGAATTCACCCCTCCACTTT. Combining the CDR3 with reference TRBV7-8 and TRBJ1-6 gives the whole variable domain GAGVSQSPRYKVAKRGQDVALRCDPISGHVSLFWYQQALGQGPEFLTYFQNEAQLDKSGLPSDRFFAERPEGSVSTLKIQRTQQEDSAVYLCASSLEGVRNSPLHFGNGTRLTVT.